This T cell receptor (beta chain) is from a study of EBV T-cell therapy then PD-1 blockade in nasopharyngeal carcinoma. The treatment here: AdE1-LMPpoly-expanded autologous EBV-specific T-cell therapy followed by anti-PD-1 nivolumab. The CDR3 is made up of 14 amino acids. CDR1 and CDR2 (germline): MDHEN, SYDVKM. The V and J ends lost 6 bases and 0 bases respectively, with 11 bases between them. Libraries were prepared by immunoSEQ multiplex PCR; TCRdb keeps only in-frame clonotypes and omits some of them. The profile covers 15,000 or so clones, with approximately 88% appearing a single time and 25% to 30% taken by the ten largest. Details on this clone: No antigen is known for it.

The rearrangement links TRBV28 to TRBJ2-5, with D unclear. The starting material was CD8+ T cells from blood, obtained at day 0 from a patient whose treatment included autologous EBV-specific T cells and nivolumab. The TCR was taken from a man aged 35-49 years with nasopharyngeal carcinoma. CDR3 protein: CASSRLWYQETQYF. The CDR3 DNA sequence: TGTGCCAGCAGCCGCCTATGGTACCAAGAGACCCAGTACTTC. The variable domain in full, completed from reference TRBV28 and TRBJ2-5, reads DVKVTQSSRYLVKRTGEKVFLECVQDMDHENMFWYRQDPGLGLRLIYFSYDVKMKEKGDIPEGYSVSREKKERFSLILESASTNQTSMYLCASSRLWYQETQYFGPGTRLLVL.